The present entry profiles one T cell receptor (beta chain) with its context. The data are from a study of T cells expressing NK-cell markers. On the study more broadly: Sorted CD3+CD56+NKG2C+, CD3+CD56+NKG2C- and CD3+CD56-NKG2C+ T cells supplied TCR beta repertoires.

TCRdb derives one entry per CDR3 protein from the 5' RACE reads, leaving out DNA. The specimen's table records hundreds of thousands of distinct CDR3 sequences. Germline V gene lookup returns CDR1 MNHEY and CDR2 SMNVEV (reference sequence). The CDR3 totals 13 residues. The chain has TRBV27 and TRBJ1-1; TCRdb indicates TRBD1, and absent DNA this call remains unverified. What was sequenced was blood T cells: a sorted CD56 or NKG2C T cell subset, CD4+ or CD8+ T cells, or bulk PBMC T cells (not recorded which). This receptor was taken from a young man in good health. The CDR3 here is CASSLTPGTEAFF.